The sequence of this T cell receptor beta chain was determined in a study of T cells in Graves' hyperthyroidism and ophthalmopathy. Whole-study findings and limits: Through a model of 13 V-J features, ophthalmopathy was separated from stable hyperthyroidism.

The TCR beta CDR3 regions underwent amplification using RNA transcripts as the source. With the HTBI primer set, the TCR CDR3 went through a first round of RT-PCR. TCRdb re-called the multiplex PCR reads through MiXCR, storing one row per CDR3 protein. The repertoire holds about 550,000 distinct CDR3 sequences, with 20% to 25% as singletons. This clonotype was picked up many times. Its target is not known. Uncontrolled infection, other autoimmune disease, pregnancy and lactation each barred patients from inclusion. The V gene lost 8 bases and the J gene lost 1 base, with 17 bases spanning the gap. This CDR3 comprises 15 residues. In germline, CDR1 is MNHEY, CDR2 SVGAGI.

The genes are TRBV6-5 and TRBJ1-1; D might be TRBD1 (6 bases). Specimen: blood. The receptor was derived from a man aged 18 to 29 with Graves' hyperthyroidism. CDR3 protein: CASGNLRQANTEAFF. The CDR3 DNA reads as TGTGCCAGCGGAAACCTTAGACAGGCGAACACTGAAGCTTTCTTT.